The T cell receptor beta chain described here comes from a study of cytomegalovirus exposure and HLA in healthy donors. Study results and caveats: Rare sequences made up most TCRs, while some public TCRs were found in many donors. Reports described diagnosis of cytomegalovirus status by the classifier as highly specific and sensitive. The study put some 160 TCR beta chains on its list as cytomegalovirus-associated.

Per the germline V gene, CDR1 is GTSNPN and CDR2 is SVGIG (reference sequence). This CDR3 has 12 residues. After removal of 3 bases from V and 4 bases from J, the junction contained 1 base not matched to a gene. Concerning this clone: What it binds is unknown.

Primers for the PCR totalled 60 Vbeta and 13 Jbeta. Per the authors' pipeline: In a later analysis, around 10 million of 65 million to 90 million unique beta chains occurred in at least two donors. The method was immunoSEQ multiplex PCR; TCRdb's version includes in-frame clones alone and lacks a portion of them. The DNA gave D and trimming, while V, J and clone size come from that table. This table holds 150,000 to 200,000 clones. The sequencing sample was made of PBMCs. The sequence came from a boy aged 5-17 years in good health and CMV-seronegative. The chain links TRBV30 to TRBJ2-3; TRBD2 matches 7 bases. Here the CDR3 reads CAWSGGSDTQYF. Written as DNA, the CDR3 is TGTGCCTGGAGCGGGGGGTCAGATACGCAGTATTTT. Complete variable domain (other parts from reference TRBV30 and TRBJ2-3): SQTIHQWPATLVQPVGSPLSLECTVEGTSNPNLYWYRQAAGRGLQLLFYSVGIGQISSEVPQNLSASRPQDRQFILSSKKLLLSDSGFYLCAWSGGSDTQYFGPGTRLTVL.